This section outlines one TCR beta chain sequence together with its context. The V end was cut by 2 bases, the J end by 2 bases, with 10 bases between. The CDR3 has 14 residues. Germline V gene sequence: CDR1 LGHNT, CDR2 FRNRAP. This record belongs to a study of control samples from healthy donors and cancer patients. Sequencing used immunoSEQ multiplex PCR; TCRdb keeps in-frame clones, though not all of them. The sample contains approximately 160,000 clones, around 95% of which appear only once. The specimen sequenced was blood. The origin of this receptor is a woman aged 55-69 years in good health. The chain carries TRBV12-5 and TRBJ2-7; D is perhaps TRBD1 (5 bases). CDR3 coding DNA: TGTGCTAGTGGTTTGTTCAGGGAACCCTACGAGCAGTACTTC. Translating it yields CASGLFREPYEQYF.